This T cell receptor (beta chain) comes out of a study of CD8 T cells in Susac syndrome. CD8+ and CD4+ T cells from blood underwent TCR beta sequencing. Both CD4+ and CD8+ T cells were negatively isolated, and TEMRA cells underwent FACS enrichment. The authors reverse transcribed roughly 0.5 to 1 ug RNA with random hexamers. The authors amplified TCR beta CDR3 across 54 Vbeta and 13 Jbeta using immunoSEQ multiplex PCR. One entry per CDR3 protein, called by TCRdb with MiXCR from the immunoSEQ multiplex PCR reads. The sample consists of 160,000 or so distinct CDR3 sequences, about 95% of them appearing once. In germline, CDR1 is MDHEN, CDR2 SYDVKM. Deletions cut 4 bases from V and 9 bases from J, with 16 bases between. The length of the CDR3 is 14 residues.

The gene calls are TRBV28 and TRBJ2-1; perhaps TRBD2 as D (5 bases). The sequence derives from a human donor with multiple sclerosis. Sample: CD8+ T cells from PBMCs. CDR3 residues: CASSSGLPMGEQFF. DNA for the CDR3: TGTGCCAGCAGTTCAGGACTGCCCATGGGTGAGCAGTTCTTC.